The 27 T cell receptor beta chains presented below share a single source sample, sequenced in a study of blood T cell repertoires in COVID-19. Sequencing used immunoSEQ multiplex PCR; TCRdb keeps in-frame clones, though not all of them. The sample lists some 220,000 clones; roughly 75% were seen once. Input material: peripheral blood. These receptors all come from a woman in her 70s with acute or convalescent COVID-19.

The chain joins TRBV7-2 to TRBJ2-7, with D perhaps matching TRBD2 (7 bases). The V end was cut by 9 bases, the J end by 0 bases, with 12 bases between. CDR1 is SGHTA and CDR2 is FQGNSA in the germline V gene. This CDR3 is built from 13 residues. The CDR3 nucleotides read TGTGCCAGTGGGGGGGGGCCCTCCTACGAGCAGTACTTC. It encodes CASGGGPSYEQYF.

In its sample, this clone was seen once. The chain uses TRBV2 and TRBJ2-1; no definite D call. Deletions cut 8 bases from V and 8 bases from J, with 13 bases between. This CDR3 spans 12 amino acids. Germline V gives CDR1 SNHLY, CDR2 FYNNEI. CDR3 coding DNA: TGTGCCAGCCTTAGTCCCCAGGATGAGCAGTTCTTC. Protein sequence: CASLSPQDEQFF.

This chain uses TRBV19 with TRBJ2-1; D is perhaps TRBD2 (6 bases). This CDR3 is 15 amino acids long. Trimming shortened V by 3 bases and J by 10 bases, and 19 bases separated the two germline ends. Germline assignment: CDR1 LNHDA and CDR2 SQIVND (reference sequence). This CDR3 is CASSMGASPGEEQFF. DNA of the CDR3: TGTGCCAGTAGTATGGGAGCGTCACCGGGGGAGGAGCAGTTCTTC.

This chain joins TRBV3-1 (or the pseudogene TRBV3-2) and TRBJ1-1, with D perhaps matching TRBD1 (6 bases). V was cut by 4 bases and J by 3 bases, with 9 bases left in between. CDR1 is LGHDT, CDR2 YNNKEL, per germline (reference sequence). The CDR3 runs to 13 residues. CDR3 in amino acids: CASSRQGYTEAFF. Here the CDR3 DNA reads TGTGCCAGCAGCCGTCAGGGGTACACTGAAGCTTTCTTT.

The V and J genes are TRBV7-8 and TRBJ2-1; 11 bases are a match to TRBD2. The CDR3 spans 16 residues. The ends lost 6 bases at V and 0 bases at J; junction bases unmatched: 4. The V gene's germline CDR1 is SGHVS and CDR2 FQNEAQ. CDR3 coding DNA: TGTGCCAGCAGGAAACTAGCGGGGGACTCCTACAATGAGCAGTTCTTC. This translates into CASRKLAGDSYNEQFF.

The chain has TRBV19 and TRBJ2-7, with TRBD2 identical over 12 bases. Germline V gene sequence: CDR1 LNHDA, CDR2 SQIVND (reference sequence). Losses at the gene ends were 5 bases for V and 4 bases for J; bases not matched to a gene: 6. The CDR3 has 15 residues. The CDR3 DNA sequence: TGTGCCAGTAGTTCCAGGACTAGCGGGGTATACGAGCAGTACTTC. Its protein is CASSSRTSGVYEQYF.

The J gene is TRBJ2-3, the V gene TRBV30; 7 bases are a match to TRBD2. Germline CDR1 and CDR2: GTSNPN and SVGIG (reference sequence). The CDR3 contains 17 residues. Trimming at V came to 3 bases and at J to 5 bases, leaving 17 bases not matched to a gene. This CDR3 is CAWRAMRSGGRGDTQYF. The DNA for the CDR3 is TGTGCCTGGAGGGCCATGCGTTCGGGGGGAAGAGGAGATACGCAGTATTTT. Drawing the rest from reference TRBV30 and TRBJ2-3, the complete variable domain is SQTIHQWPATLVQPVGSPLSLECTVEGTSNPNLYWYRQAAGRGLQLLFYSVGIGQISSEVPQNLSASRPQDRQFILSSKKLLLSDSGFYLCAWRAMRSGGRGDTQYFGPGTRLTVL.

This clone was counted between two and nine times. V usage is TRBV10-2 and J usage is TRBJ1-2, with 9 bases fitting TRBD1. The CDR3 sequence is 15 residues long. Germline-derived CDR1 and CDR2 are WSHSY and SAAADI. V was pared by 4 bases and J by 7 bases, with 10 bases of the junction left unmatched. The CDR3 sequence is CASSAGTGTSSGYTF. The CDR3 DNA reads TGCGCCAGCAGTGCCGGGACAGGGACGAGTAGTGGCTACACCTTC.

In DNA form, the CDR3 reads TGTGCCACCGCTTTCCAGGGGGCAGATACGCAGTATTTT. As protein: CATAFQGADTQYF. The rearrangement links TRBV24-1 to TRBJ2-3; 7 bases line up with TRBD1. V lost 9 bases to trimming and J lost 4 bases; unmatched junction nucleotides: 6. The CDR3 runs 13 residues. Germline loops: CDR1 KGHDR, CDR2 SFDVKD.

The chain couples TRBV5-1 to TRBJ2-1; TRBD1 matches at 10 bases. V lost 3 bases and J lost 10; bases outside the gene matches: 13. This CDR3 has 16 residues. Per the germline V gene, CDR1 is SGHRS and CDR2 is YFSETQ. The CDR3 coding sequence is TGCGCCAGCAGCTCAAACTCCGGGACAGGGGTATACGAGCAGTTCTTC. Its translation: CASSSNSGTGVYEQFF. The complete variable domain, with remaining parts taken from reference TRBV5-1 and TRBJ2-1, reads KAGVTQTPRYLIKTRGQQVTLSCSPISGHRSVSWYQQTPGQGLQFLFEYFSETQRNKGNFPGRFSGRQFSNSRSEMNVSTLELGDSALYLCASSSNSGTGVYEQFFGPGTRLTVL.

The gene calls are TRBV30 and TRBJ1-1; D may be TRBD1 (5 bases). CDR1 and CDR2 (germline): GTSNPN, SVGIG (reference sequence). V lost 3 bases and J 2 bases, leaving 10 bases between the germline ends. The CDR3 length is 13 residues. CDR3 sequence reads: CAWRAQGNTEAFF. The DNA of the CDR3 is TGTGCCTGGAGGGCTCAGGGCAACACTGAAGCTTTCTTT.

The chain has TRBV28 and TRBJ2-5, with 9 bases fitting TRBD1. Germline V gene sequence: CDR1 MDHEN, CDR2 SYDVKM. The CDR3 totals 14 residues. V shed 5 bases and J 4 bases; nucleotides not matched to a gene: 5. The CDR3 spells CASSPNRGRETQYF. CDR3 in DNA: TGTGCCAGCAGTCCGAACAGGGGGCGAGAGACCCAGTACTTC.

V gene TRBV2 combines with J gene TRBJ1-2; 10 nucleotides agree with TRBD1. Germline trimming cut 2 bases from V and 8 bases from J; bases unmatched to any gene: 5. The CDR3 has 14 residues. The germline V gene encodes CDR1 SNHLY and CDR2 FYNNEI. CDR3 sequence reads: CASSERGTGDGYTF. In DNA form, the CDR3 reads TGTGCCAGCAGTGAAAGGGGGACAGGGGACGGCTACACCTTC.

This sequence joins TRBV25-1 and TRBJ2-5, with D possibly TRBD2 on 5 matching bases. V was clipped by 2 bases and J by 0 bases, with 10 bases between them. CDR1 and CDR2 from the germline V gene are MGHDK and SYGVNS. This CDR3 comprises 15 residues. The CDR3 reads CASSEEGRYQETQYF. DNA for the CDR3: TGTGCCAGCAGTGAAGAGGGCAGGTACCAAGAGACCCAGTACTTC.

This chain links TRBV5-4 with TRBJ2-3, with no clear D. CDR1 and CDR2 (germline): SGHNT, YYREEE (reference sequence). V was clipped by 4 bases and J by 1 base, with 7 bases between them. This CDR3 is 13 amino acids long. The CDR3 bases are TGTGCCAGCAGCCTCCGGGGCACAGATACGCAGTATTTT. Translated: CASSLRGTDTQYF.

The chain has TRBV29-1 and TRBJ1-2, with 8 bases matching TRBD1. From germline, CDR1 is SQVTM and CDR2 ANQGSEA. J gave up 4 bases and V 4 bases, and 14 bases lay outside the gene matches. The CDR3 consists of 16 residues. CDR3 in amino acids: CSVGRTSDRVSYGYTF. The CDR3 DNA reads TGCAGCGTTGGAAGAACCTCGGACAGGGTGTCCTATGGCTACACCTTC.

J is TRBJ1-3 and V is TRBV18; D remains unclear. Trimming cost V 3 bases and J 0 bases, with 12 bases left between them. CDR1 and CDR2 from the germline V gene are KGHSH and LQKENI. This CDR3 has 16 residues. CDR3 in amino acids: CASSPSPGFSGNTIYF. The CDR3 DNA reads TGTGCCAGCTCACCTTCCCCCGGGTTCTCTGGAAACACCATATATTTT.

This clone was counted a few times. The chain uses TRBV18 and TRBJ1-1; D unclear. The CDR3 has 13 residues. Germline CDR1 KGHSH, CDR2 LQKENI. The ends were cut back, 3 bases at V and 3 bases at J, with 8 bases in the middle. The CDR3, as DNA: TGTGCCAGCTCACCGCTGGAGGACACTGAAGCTTTCTTT. It is translated as CASSPLEDTEAFF.

The chain combines TRBV18 with TRBJ1-1, with D maybe TRBD1 (5 bases). V gave up 4 bases and J gave up 3 bases, with 15 bases separating them. The CDR3 has 15 amino acids. CDR1 and CDR2 (germline): KGHSH, LQKENI. The CDR3 here is CASSREAAGDTEAFF. In DNA form, the CDR3 reads TGTGCCAGCTCACGGGAAGCCGCGGGGGACACTGAAGCTTTCTTT.

CDR3 in DNA: TGTGCCAGCTCACCAAGGACAGGTAGCTCCTACAATGAGCAGTTCTTC. This sequence encodes CASSPRTGSSYNEQFF. This chain connects TRBV18 to TRBJ2-1; 7 bases are a match to TRBD1. The CDR3 covers 16 residues. CDR1 is KGHSH, CDR2 LQKENI, per germline. V lost 2 bases to trimming and J lost 0 bases; unmatched junction nucleotides: 4.

This clone was found once. The chain has TRBV5-1 and TRBJ2-5, with 9 bases fitting TRBD1. CDR1 SGHRS and CDR2 YFSETQ come from the germline V gene. The CDR3 sequence is 16 residues long. V shed 4 bases and J 1 base; nucleotides not matched to a gene: 8. Here the CDR3 DNA reads TGCGCCAGCAGCATCCCGGACAGGGGTCTCCAAGAGACCCAGTACTTC. Translation: CASSIPDRGLQETQYF.

A remark on this clone: Additional DNA sequences in this sample encode the identical CDR3. The rearrangement links TRBV11-2 to TRBJ2-5; D is ambiguous. The CDR3 covers 12 residues. The V end was cut by 5 bases, the J end by 5 bases, with 9 bases between. Germline V lookup: CDR1 SGHAT, CDR2 FQNNGV. Here the CDR3 reads CASSPFGETQYF. For the CDR3, the DNA is TGTGCCAGCAGCCCTTTCGGGGAGACCCAGTACTTC.

The chain links TRBV30 to TRBJ1-3; TRBD1 might be the D (5 bases). V lost 1 base and J lost 0, with 10 bases in between. This CDR3 has 15 amino acids. The germline V gene has CDR1 GTSNPN and CDR2 SVGIG (reference sequence). CDR3 in DNA: TGTGCCTGGAGTGCCAGACAGAGCTCTGGAAACACCATATATTTT. Its protein is CAWSARQSSGNTIYF.

The J gene is TRBJ2-3, the V gene TRBV11-3, with TRBD1 matching 8 bases. Trimming removed 6 bases from V and 1 base from J; junction bases left unmatched: 3. The CDR3 covers 14 residues. Germline-derived CDR1 and CDR2 are SGHNT and YENEEA. The DNA for the CDR3 is TGTGCCAGCAGGTTCAGGGGGCGCACAGATACGCAGTATTTT. Protein: CASRFRGRTDTQYF.

This sequence joins TRBV6-1 and TRBJ1-3; possible D gene TRBD1, 6 bases. CDR1 and CDR2 from the germline V gene are MNHNS and SASEGT. Between the trimmed V and J ends, which lost 6 bases and 0 bases, there was a span of 12 bases. This CDR3 has 15 residues. In DNA, the CDR3 is TGTGCCAGCAGCCGCGGACAGAACTCTGGAAACACCATATATTTT. Encoded protein: CASSRGQNSGNTIYF.

The DNA for the CDR3 is TGTGCCAGCAGCTTAAGGACTAGCGGGGGGGCCAGAGATACGCAGTATTTT. This codes for CASSLRTSGGARDTQYF. The chain is built from TRBV7-8 and TRBJ2-3; 15 positions match TRBD2. Losses at the gene ends were 2 bases for V and 5 bases for J; bases not matched to a gene: 5. From germline, CDR1 is SGHVS and CDR2 FQNEAQ. This CDR3 has 17 residues.

The genes are TRBV5-1 and TRBJ1-2; D is unresolved. CDR3 length: 14 residues. Trimming removed 6 bases at V and 2 bases at J, with 14 bases between. Germline CDR1 and CDR2: SGHRS and YFSETQ. The CDR3 DNA is TGCGCCAGCAACCAGGATTCCGTGAACTATGGCTACACCTTC. Its protein product is CASNQDSVNYGYTF.